The present TCR beta chain was sequenced within a study of blood T cell repertoires in COVID-19. The CDR3 has 14 amino acids. Germline V gene lookup returns CDR1 LNHDA and CDR2 SQIVND (reference sequence). With 3 bases removed from V and 3 bases from J, the gap between germline ends came to 9 bases. As to this clone: This sample includes further DNA sequences coding for the same CDR3.

Here immunoSEQ multiplex PCR was the method, and the copy in TCRdb shows in-frame clones only, minus some. Of about 160,000 clones listed, around 90% are singletons. V gene TRBV19 combines with J gene TRBJ1-5; D unresolved. Sequencing input: peripheral blood. This TCR derives from a man aged 18 to 30 with acute or convalescent COVID-19. The CDR3 loop reads CASSIEGYNQPQHF. CDR3 DNA sequence: TGTGCCAGTAGTATTGAGGGTTACAATCAGCCCCAGCATTTT.